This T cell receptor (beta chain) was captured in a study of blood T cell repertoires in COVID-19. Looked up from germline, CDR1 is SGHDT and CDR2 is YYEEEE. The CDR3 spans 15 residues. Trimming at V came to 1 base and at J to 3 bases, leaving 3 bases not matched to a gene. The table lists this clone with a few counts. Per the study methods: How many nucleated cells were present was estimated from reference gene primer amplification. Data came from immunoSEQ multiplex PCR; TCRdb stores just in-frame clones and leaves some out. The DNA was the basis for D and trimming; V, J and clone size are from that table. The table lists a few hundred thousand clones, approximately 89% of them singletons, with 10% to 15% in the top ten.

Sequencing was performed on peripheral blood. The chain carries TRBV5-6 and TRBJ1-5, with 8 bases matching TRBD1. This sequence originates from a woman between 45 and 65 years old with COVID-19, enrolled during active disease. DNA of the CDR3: TGTGCCAGCAGCTTGATGGACAGGGACAATCAGCCCCAGCATTTT. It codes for CASSLMDRDNQPQHF.